This T cell receptor beta chain was obtained from a study of T-cell reconstitution after alpha-beta-depleted transplantation in children. General observations from the study: The origin of alpha-beta T cells about two months after transplant was reportedly several hundred expanded graft clones. T-cell counts and diversity were attributed mostly to newly produced T cells one year after transplant.

Trimming took 6 bases from V and 5 from J; bases not matched to a gene: 9. This CDR3 contains 14 residues. Ten or more counts support this clonotype. Its cognate antigen is unknown. During its preparation, the TCRbeta library received unique molecular identifiers. MiXCR, applied by TCRdb to the PCR reads, yields one record per CDR3 protein. This sample carries hundreds of thousands of distinct CDR3 sequences, approximately 8.4% of them seen once, and the ten largest clones take 35%. The sequence was obtained from a male patient between 2 and 10 years old who had a stem cell transplant for acute myeloid leukemia, so the T cells may come from the graft donor. The chain carries TRBV12-3 or TRBV12-4 and TRBJ1-1; 7 nucleotides line up with TRBD1. The starting material was PBMCs, mostly from graft donor cells, obtained 360 days after TCRalphabeta/CD19-depleted stem cell transplant. The CDR3 coding sequence is TGTGCCAGCAGGCCTAGACAGGGCTGGACTGAAGCTTTCTTT. This encodes CASRPRQGWTEAFF.